The clone carrying this TCR beta chain has just one count. Participants spanned ages about 18 to 100 years and resided in about two dozen US areas. The study assigned cohorts using participant-reported clinical history. Recovered status applied to Cohort 3 donors who had two consecutive negative PCRs. It also applied to those with clearance or with symptom resolution. This sample is part of a study of blood T cell repertoires in COVID-19. Turning to the study itself: The samples span acute and convalescent COVID-19 from the United States, Italy and Spain.

The data were produced by immunoSEQ multiplex PCR, yet TCRdb's version contains in-frame clones alone and is incomplete. The table lists 350,000 to 400,000 clones, 85% to 90% of them singletons, with around 1.2% in the top ten. The sequence derives from a woman aged 18-35 years who had recovered from COVID-19. Sequences were obtained from PBMCs or T cells enriched from blood (not recorded which).

Here the CDR3 DNA reads TGCAGCGTTGATTGGGGGACAGGGGCCCCTAGAGCTTTCTTT. Its protein is CSVDWGTGAPRAFF. V usage is TRBV29-1 and J usage is TRBJ1-1; 10 bases agree with TRBD1. Germline assignment: CDR1 SQVTM and CDR2 ANQGSEA. The CDR3 contains 14 residues. J lost 10 bases, V lost 3 bases, and 11 bases had no gene match. Full variable domain (rest looked up from reference TRBV29-1 and TRBJ1-1): SAVISQKPSRDICQRGTSLTIQCQVDSQVTMMFWYRQQPGQSLTLIATANQGSEATYESGFVIDKFPISRPNLTFSTLTVSNMSPEDSSIYLCSVDWGTGAPRAFFGQGTRLTVV.